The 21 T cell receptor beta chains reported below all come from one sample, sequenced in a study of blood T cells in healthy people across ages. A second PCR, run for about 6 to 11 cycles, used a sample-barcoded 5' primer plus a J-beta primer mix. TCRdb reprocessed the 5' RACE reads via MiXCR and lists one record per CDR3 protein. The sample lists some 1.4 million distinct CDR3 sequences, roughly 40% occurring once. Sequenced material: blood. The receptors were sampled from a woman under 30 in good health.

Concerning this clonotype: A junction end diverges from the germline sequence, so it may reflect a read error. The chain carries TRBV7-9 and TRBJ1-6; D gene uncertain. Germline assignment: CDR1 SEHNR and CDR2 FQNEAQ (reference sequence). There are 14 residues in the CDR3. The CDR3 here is CASSLEAVNSPFHF. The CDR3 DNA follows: TGTGCCAGCAGCTTAGAGGCGGTCAATTCACCCTTCCACTTT.

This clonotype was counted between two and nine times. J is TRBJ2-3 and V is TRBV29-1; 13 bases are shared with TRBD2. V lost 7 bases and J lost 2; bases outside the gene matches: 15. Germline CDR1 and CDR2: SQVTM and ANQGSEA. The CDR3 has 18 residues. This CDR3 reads CSGIGLAGAPDTTDTQYF. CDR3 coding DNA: TGCAGCGGGATCGGACTAGCGGGGGCCCCGGATACCACAGATACGCAGTATTTT.

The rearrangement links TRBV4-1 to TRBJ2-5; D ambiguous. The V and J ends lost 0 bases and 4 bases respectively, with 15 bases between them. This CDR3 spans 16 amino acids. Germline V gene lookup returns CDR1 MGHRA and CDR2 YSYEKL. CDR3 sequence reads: CASSQETGAIRETQYF. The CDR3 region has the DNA TGCGCCAGCAGCCAAGAGACGGGCGCGATCCGAGAGACCCAGTACTTC.

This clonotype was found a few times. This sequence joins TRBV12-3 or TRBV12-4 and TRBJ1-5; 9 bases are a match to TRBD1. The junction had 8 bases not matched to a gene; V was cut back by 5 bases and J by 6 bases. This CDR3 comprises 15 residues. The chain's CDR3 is CASSKQGASGQPQHF. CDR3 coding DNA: TGTGCCAGCAGTAAACAGGGGGCCTCGGGTCAGCCCCAGCATTTT.

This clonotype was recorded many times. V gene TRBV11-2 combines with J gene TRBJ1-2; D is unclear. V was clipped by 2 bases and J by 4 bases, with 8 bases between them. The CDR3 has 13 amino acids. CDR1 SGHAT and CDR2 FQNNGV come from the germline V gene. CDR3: CASSLPYSYGYTF. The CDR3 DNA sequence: TGTGCCAGCAGCTTACCGTACTCCTATGGCTACACCTTC.

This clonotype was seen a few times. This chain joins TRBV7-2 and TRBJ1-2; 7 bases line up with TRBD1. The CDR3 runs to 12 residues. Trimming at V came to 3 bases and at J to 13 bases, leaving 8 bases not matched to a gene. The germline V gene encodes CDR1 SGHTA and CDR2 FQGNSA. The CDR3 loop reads CASSLGGQLFTF. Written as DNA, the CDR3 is TGTGCCAGCAGCTTGGGGGGACAGTTGTTCACCTTC.

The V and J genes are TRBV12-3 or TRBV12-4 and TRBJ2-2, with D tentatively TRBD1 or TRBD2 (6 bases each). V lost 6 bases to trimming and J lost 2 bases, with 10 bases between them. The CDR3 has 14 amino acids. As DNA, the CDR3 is TGTGCCAGCAGGGAGGGGGGAAACACCGGGGAGCTGTTTTTT. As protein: CASREGGNTGELFF.

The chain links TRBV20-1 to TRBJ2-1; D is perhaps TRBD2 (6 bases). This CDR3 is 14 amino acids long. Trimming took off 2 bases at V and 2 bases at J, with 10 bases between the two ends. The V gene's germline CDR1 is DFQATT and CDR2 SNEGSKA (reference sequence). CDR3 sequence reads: CSARPSEPYNEQFF. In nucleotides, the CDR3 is TGCAGTGCTAGACCTAGCGAGCCCTACAATGAGCAGTTCTTC.

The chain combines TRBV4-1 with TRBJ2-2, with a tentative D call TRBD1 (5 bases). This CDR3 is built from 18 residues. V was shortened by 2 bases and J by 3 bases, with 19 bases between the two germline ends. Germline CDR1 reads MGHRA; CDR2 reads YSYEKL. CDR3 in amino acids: CASSQPWQGLVDTGELFF. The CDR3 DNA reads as TGCGCCAGCAGCCAACCTTGGCAGGGTCTTGTTGACACCGGGGAGCTGTTTTTT.

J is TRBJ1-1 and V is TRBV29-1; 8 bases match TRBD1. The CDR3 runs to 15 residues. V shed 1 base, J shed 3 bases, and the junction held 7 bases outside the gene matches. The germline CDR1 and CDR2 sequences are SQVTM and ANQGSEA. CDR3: CSVEGLGTGDTEAFF. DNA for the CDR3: TGCAGCGTTGAAGGTCTTGGGACAGGAGACACTGAAGCTTTCTTT. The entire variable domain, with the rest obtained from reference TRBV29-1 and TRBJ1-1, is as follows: SAVISQKPSRDICQRGTSLTIQCQVDSQVTMMFWYRQQPGQSLTLIATANQGSEATYESGFVIDKFPISRPNLTFSTLTVSNMSPEDSSIYLCSVEGLGTGDTEAFFGQGTRLTVV.

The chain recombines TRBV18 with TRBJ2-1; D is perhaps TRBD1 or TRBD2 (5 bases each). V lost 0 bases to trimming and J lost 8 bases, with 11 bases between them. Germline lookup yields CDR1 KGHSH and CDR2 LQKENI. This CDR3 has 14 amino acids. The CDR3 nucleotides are TGTGCCAGCTCACCACCGACTACCAGGGATGAGCAGTTCTTC. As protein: CASSPPTTRDEQFF.

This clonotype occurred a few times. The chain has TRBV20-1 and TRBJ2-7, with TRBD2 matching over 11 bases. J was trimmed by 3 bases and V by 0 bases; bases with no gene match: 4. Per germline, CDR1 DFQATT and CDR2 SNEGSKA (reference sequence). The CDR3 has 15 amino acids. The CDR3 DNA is TGCAGTGCTAGAGATTTTACTAGCGGGAGCTACGAGCAGTACTTC. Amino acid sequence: CSARDFTSGSYEQYF.

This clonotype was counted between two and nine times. The CDR3 DNA is TGTGCCAGCAGTGAAGGGGGATACCTCCCTAGGAAGGAAAAACTGTTTTTT. Translated: CASSEGGYLPRKEKLFF. This chain uses TRBV6-1 with TRBJ1-4, with D hard to call. CDR3 length: 17 amino acids. Trimming took off 1 base at V and 8 bases at J, with 20 bases between the two ends. CDR1 is MNHNS, CDR2 SASEGT, per germline.

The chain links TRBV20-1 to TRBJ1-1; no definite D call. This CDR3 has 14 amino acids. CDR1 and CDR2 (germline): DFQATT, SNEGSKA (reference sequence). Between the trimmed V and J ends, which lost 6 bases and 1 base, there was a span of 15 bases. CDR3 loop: CSAPGGSSNTEAFF. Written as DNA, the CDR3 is TGCAGTGCCCCCGGAGGCTCCTCGAACACTGAAGCTTTCTTT.

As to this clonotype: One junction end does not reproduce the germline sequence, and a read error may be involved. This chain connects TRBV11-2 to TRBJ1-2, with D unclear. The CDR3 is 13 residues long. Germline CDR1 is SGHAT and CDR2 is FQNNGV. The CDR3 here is CASGLGQIGGYTF. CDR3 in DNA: TGTGCCAGCGGCTTAGGTCAGATCGGCGGCTACACCTTC.

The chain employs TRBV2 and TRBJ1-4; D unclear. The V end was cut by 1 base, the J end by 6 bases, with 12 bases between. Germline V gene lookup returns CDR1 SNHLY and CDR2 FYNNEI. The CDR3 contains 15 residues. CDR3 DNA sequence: TGTGCCAGCAGTGAAGAGGGAGTCGCGGATGAAAAACTGTTTTTT. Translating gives CASSEEGVADEKLFF.

The CDR3 protein is CAISESSNYGYTF. In DNA, the CDR3 is TGTGCCATCAGTGAGTCTTCCAACTATGGCTACACCTTC. This sequence joins TRBV10-3 and TRBJ1-2, with D unclear. The CDR3 totals 13 residues. CDR1 is ENHRY and CDR2 is SYGVKD in the germline V gene. Trimming pared 0 bases from V and 2 bases from J, leaving 4 bases between.

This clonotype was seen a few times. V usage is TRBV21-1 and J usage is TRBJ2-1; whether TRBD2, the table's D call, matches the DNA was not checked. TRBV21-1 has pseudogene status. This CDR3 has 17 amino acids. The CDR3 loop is CAGKGTSGGNSYNEQFF. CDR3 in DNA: TGTGCCGGCAAAGGGACTAGCGGGGGGAACTCCTACAATGAGCAGTTCTTC.

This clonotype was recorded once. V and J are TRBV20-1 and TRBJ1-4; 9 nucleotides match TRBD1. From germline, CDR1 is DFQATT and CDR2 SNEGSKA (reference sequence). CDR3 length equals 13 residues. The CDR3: CRPPGQGNEKLFF. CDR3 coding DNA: TGCAGACCTCCGGGACAGGGTAATGAAAAACTGTTTTTT.

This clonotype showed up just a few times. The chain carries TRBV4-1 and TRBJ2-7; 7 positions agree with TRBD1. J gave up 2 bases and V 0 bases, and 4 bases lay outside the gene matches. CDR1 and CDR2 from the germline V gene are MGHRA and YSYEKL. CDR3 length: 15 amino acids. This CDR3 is CASSQDGQVTYEQYF. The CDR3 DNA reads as TGCGCCAGCAGCCAAGACGGACAGGTTACCTACGAGCAGTACTTC.

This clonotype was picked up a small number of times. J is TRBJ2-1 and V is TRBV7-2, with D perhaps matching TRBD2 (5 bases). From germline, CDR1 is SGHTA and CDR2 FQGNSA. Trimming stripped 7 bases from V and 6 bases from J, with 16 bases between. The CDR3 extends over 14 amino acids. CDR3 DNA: TGTGCCAGCAACGAGGGTTGGGGAACCAATGAGCAGTTCTTC. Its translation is CASNEGWGTNEQFF.